This T cell receptor (beta chain) is drawn from a study of cytomegalovirus exposure and HLA in healthy donors. Looking at the study overall: Most genotyped donors, over 70% of around 370, had Caucasian-associated genetic ancestry.

About this clone: What it binds is unknown.

With 60 Vbeta and 13 Jbeta primers, the PCR was carried out. Sequencing was performed with immunoSEQ multiplex PCR; in TCRdb, only in-frame clones are kept and a portion is missing. Altogether a few hundred thousand clones are present, 80% to 90% being singletons, with the ten largest covering 1.5% to 2%. Whole-study results and caveats: When analyzed later, a missense DCLRE1C variant was found to be linked to TCR beta V- and J-gene trimming. Highest at DRB1 and lowest at HLA-C, TCR association rates differed among HLA loci in a later analysis. When a later analysis was performed, an Asian-associated ancestry cluster reportedly had fewer N-insertions than the approximately 700-donor mean.

The CDR3 is made up of 12 amino acids. Germline CDR1 reads SGDLS; CDR2 reads YYNGEE. The ends lost 9 bases at V and 6 bases at J; junction bases unmatched: 9. The sample comprised PBMCs. The chain joins TRBV9 to TRBJ2-7; 7 positions match TRBD2. The sequence derives from a woman between 40 and 50 years old in good health and CMV-seropositive. DNA of the CDR3: TGTGCCACCGGGGGTTGGGAGGGCGAGCAGTACTTC. As protein: CATGGWEGEQYF.